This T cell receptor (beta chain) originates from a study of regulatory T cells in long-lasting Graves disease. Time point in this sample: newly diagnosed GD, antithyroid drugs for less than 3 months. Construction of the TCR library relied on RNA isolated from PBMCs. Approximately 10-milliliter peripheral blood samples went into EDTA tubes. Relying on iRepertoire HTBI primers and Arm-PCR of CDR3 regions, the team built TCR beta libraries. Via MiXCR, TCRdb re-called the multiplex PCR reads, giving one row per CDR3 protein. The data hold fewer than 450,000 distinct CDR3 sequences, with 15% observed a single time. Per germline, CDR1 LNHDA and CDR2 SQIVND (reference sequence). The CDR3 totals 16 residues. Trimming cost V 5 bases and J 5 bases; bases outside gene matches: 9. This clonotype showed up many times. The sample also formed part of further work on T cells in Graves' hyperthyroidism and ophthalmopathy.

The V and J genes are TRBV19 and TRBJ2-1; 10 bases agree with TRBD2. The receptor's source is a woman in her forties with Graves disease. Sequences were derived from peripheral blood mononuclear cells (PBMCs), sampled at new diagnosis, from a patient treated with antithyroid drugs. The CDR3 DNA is TGTGCCAGTAGTGCGACTAGCGGGCTTGGGGACAATGAGCAGTTCTTC. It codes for CASSATSGLGDNEQFF.